This note documents a single T cell receptor (beta chain) sequence. The antigen it recognizes is unknown. The CDR3 goes on 3 residues after the read ends, and that part is filled in from the germline J gene. This specimen's time point label, interpreted: blood sample drawn before combined kidney and bone marrow transplant. Unstimulated Tregs (CD4+CD25+CD127-), CD4+ non-Tregs (CD4+CD25-), CD4 and CD8 cells were FACS-sorted from thawed PBMCs. The patients were a few recipients of combined kidney and bone marrow transplants from the ITN036ST trial, and samples were available only from these trial subjects. Healthy control blood was separated into PBMCs by Ficoll density gradient and cryopreserved, and patient PBMCs were collected both before and after transplant. These data originate in a study of Tregs in tolerant kidney transplant recipients (dated by TCRdb to the late 2010s). Describing the broader study: Transplants used related donors with nonmyeloablative bone marrow transplantation; mixed chimerism was transient in the human trials. Before combined kidney and bone marrow transplantation, this study identified donor-specific regulatory T cells using TCRbeta sequencing and then followed those same cells after transplant. The paper as a whole reports these results and caveats: Biological reproducibility was not examined directly, but technical replication error appeared to be minimal. Donor-specific Treg expansion exceeded global Treg expansion in tolerant patients, suggesting antigen-driven rather than nonspecific expansion. Expanding Tregs with activated donor B cells appeared to identify the most biologically relevant and donor-specific TCRbeta repertoire. Because the study included only a small number of patients, the results must be confirmed in larger populations and under other immunosuppression protocols. For some patients, the PCR primers changed as time went on, which meant samples from those patients could not be compared with one another at the nucleotide level.

Genomic DNA was extracted from sorted cells with the QIAGEN DNeasy Blood and Tissue Kit for TCRbeta CDR3 sequencing. High-throughput TCRbeta CDR3 sequencing, which included PCR amplification with bias correction and internal controls, was done commercially through immunoSEQ. On the authors' methods: Unique productive TCRbeta sequences were defined by CDR3 nucleotide sequence where primers matched, otherwise by CDR3 amino acid sequence with Vbeta and Jbeta genes. Sorting error was corrected by removing sequences shared between sorted populations at a frequency ratio of 2:1 or less, and the remaining shared sequences were assigned to the higher population. Donor-reactive sequences were defined as at least 5-fold expanded in CFSE-low cells versus unstimulated cells, with frequency of at least 0.01% in CFSE-low cells. Repertoire divergence was quantified by Jensen-Shannon divergence using the top 100 TCRbeta sequences ranked by frequency. For any sample with multiple sequencing runs, sorting error was corrected in each run separately before the runs were pooled. Sourced from immuneACCESS, this table was stored by TCRdb with only in-frame sequences that have V and J called. A share of the clones is absent; for the studies checked, an unresolved V gene accounts for under half, and the remainder has no known explanation. V, J and clone size are those of that table, while D and trimming were read from the DNA. This sample's table contains over 25,000 clones. The ten biggest clones cover about 7.6% of the sample.

The germline V and J ends show losses of 5 bases and 4 bases respectively, and no gene match explains 6 bases of the junction. CDR1 is given as LNHDA and CDR2 as SQIVND, both from the germline V gene (reference sequence). From cysteine to phenylalanine, the CDR3 is 16 amino acids long. Part of the CDR3 DNA is given, 39 bases translated from base 1. This receptor was taken from a human donor who received a combined kidney and bone marrow transplant. Here the chain combines TRBV19 and TRBJ2-2, with 11 bases in between that match TRBD1. Source: CD8+ T cells from blood, taken before the transplant. The CDR3: CASSVGTGGSTGELFF. CDR3 DNA, as far as it was read: TGTGCCAGTAGTGTGGGGACAGGGGGTAGCACCGGGGAG.